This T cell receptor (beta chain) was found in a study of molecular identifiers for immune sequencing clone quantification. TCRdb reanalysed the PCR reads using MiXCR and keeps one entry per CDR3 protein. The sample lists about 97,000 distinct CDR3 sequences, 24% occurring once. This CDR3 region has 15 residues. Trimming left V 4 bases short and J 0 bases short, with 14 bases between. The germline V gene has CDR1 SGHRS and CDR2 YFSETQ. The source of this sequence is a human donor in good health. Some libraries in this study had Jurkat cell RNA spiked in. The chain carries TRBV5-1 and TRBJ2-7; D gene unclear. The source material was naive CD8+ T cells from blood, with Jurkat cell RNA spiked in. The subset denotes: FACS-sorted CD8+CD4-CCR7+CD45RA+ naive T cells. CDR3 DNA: TGCGCCAGCAGCCCAGCAGACATAATCTCCTACGAGCAGTACTTC. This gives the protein CASSPADIISYEQYF.